This TCR beta chain originates from a study of identical twins. V was clipped by 4 bases and J by 0 bases, with 6 bases between them. Per germline, CDR1 SGHAT and CDR2 FQNNGV. This CDR3 has 13 amino acids. In the case of this clonotype: No antigen is known for it.

TCRdb reprocessed the 5' RACE reads via MiXCR and lists one record per CDR3 protein. The table includes a few hundred thousand distinct CDR3 sequences, approximately 9.1% detected once. Points from the study as a whole: Models underestimated TCR alpha sharing (out-of-frame) in monozygotic twins.

The sequenced sample consisted of naive T cells sorted from blood. J is TRBJ1-1 and V is TRBV11-2; no definite D call. The receptor's source is a woman between 45 and 65 years old in good health. The CDR3 nucleotides are TGTGCCAGCAGCTGGGATGTGAACACTGAAGCTTTCTTT. Its translation: CASSWDVNTEAFF.